The clone carrying this TCR beta chain was counted ten times or more. Its antigen is not known. This sample was taken from a study of identical twins. General observations from the study: Models underestimated out-of-frame TCR alpha sharing in monozygotic twins. Out-of-frame beta sequences exhibited a weaker degree of excess twin sharing.

V lost 4 bases and J lost 3, with 19 bases in between. The CDR3 is 16 amino acids. The germline V gene encodes CDR1 SNHLY and CDR2 FYNNEI. MiXCR was run by TCRdb on the 5' RACE reads, yielding one entry per CDR3 protein. The sample yields hundreds of thousands of distinct CDR3 sequences, 24% seen once. These data were also filed under a second study, of T cells expressing NK-cell markers. That paper notes: Whether expanded NKG2C+ T cell clones were HCMV-specific remained unclear.

The chain joins TRBV2 to TRBJ2-7, with D perhaps TRBD1 (6 bases). The sequenced material came from CD4+ T cells sorted from blood. The origin of this receptor is a woman aged 18 to 35 in good health. CDR3 protein: CASSAVWGTRGYEQYF. DNA for the CDR3: TGTGCCAGCAGTGCCGTATGGGGGACAAGGGGCTACGAGCAGTACTTC.